These 5 T cell receptor beta chains originate from one sample sequenced in a study of blood T cell repertoires in COVID-19. The protocol was immunoSEQ multiplex PCR, while the TCRdb copy is restricted to in-frame clones and leaves out a portion. The sample lists about 150,000 clones, about 90% occurring once. Sequenced material: peripheral blood. The receptors derive from a man aged 45-65 years with acute or convalescent COVID-19.

V gene TRBV28 combines with J gene TRBJ1-5; no firm D call. The V end was cut by 3 bases, the J end by 9 bases, with 9 bases between. CDR3 size: 12 residues. Germline-derived CDR1 and CDR2 are MDHEN and SYDVKM. The CDR3 is CASSLVLGPQHF. The CDR3 DNA reads as TGTGCCAGCAGTTTGGTCCTCGGGCCCCAGCATTTT.

The chain links TRBV28 to TRBJ1-2, with D possibly being TRBD1 (5 bases). The CDR3 runs 13 residues. Per germline, CDR1 MDHEN and CDR2 SYDVKM. Trimming shortened V by 3 bases and J by 6 bases, and 11 bases separated the two germline ends. CDR3 in amino acids: CASSFHDRNGYTF. As DNA, the CDR3 is TGTGCCAGCAGTTTCCATGACAGAAATGGCTACACCTTC.

This clone has a handful of counts. The J gene is TRBJ1-1, the V gene TRBV6-6; TRBD1 might be the D (5 bases). There are 16 residues in the CDR3. CDR1 and CDR2 from the germline V gene are MNHNY and SVGAGI (reference sequence). V was clipped by 2 bases and J by 1 base, with 14 bases between them. The DNA of the CDR3 is TGTGCCAGCAGTTACCCCGGGGGACTTCGGAACACTGAAGCTTTCTTT. The encoded protein is CASSYPGGLRNTEAFF.

CDR3 bases: TGTGCCAGTAGTAACAACAGGTTGAGCACTGAAGCTTTCTTT. Its protein product is CASSNNRLSTEAFF. V and J are TRBV19 and TRBJ1-1; tentatively, D is TRBD1 (5 bases). CDR1 and CDR2 (germline): LNHDA, SQIVND (reference sequence). There are 14 residues in the CDR3. Trimming removed 4 bases from V and 4 bases from J, with 13 bases in between.

V and J are TRBV10-3 and TRBJ1-2; TRBD1 might be the D (6 bases). Germline loops: CDR1 ENHRY, CDR2 SYGVKD. V was clipped by 4 bases and J by 3 bases, with 18 bases between them. The CDR3 covers 16 residues. CDR3 residues: CAISASSQGPDYGYTF. CDR3 coding DNA: TGTGCCATCAGTGCTAGCAGTCAGGGGCCCGACTATGGCTACACCTTC.